These 6 T cell receptor beta chains share one sample of origin, sequenced in a study of T cells in Graves' hyperthyroidism and ophthalmopathy. The investigators amplified TCR beta CDR3 regions from RNA transcripts. HTBI primers were used for first-round RT-PCR of the TCR CDR3. One entry per CDR3 protein results from TCRdb running MiXCR on the multiplex PCR reads. Of over 350,000 distinct CDR3 sequences in the sample, 18% are singletons; the top ten hold 35% to 50%. The sample taken for sequencing was blood. The receptors were sampled from a young man with Graves' ophthalmopathy.

At least ten counts were recorded for this clonotype. The chain combines TRBV20-1 with TRBJ2-3; 9 bases line up with TRBD1. This CDR3 contains 12 residues. Losses at the gene ends were 6 bases for V and 4 bases for J; bases not matched to a gene: 2. The germline V gene has CDR1 DFQATT and CDR2 SNEGSKA (reference sequence). The CDR3 DNA reads as TGCAGTGCCAACAGGGGGCCAGATACGCAGTATTTT. Translated, it gives CSANRGPDTQYF.

This clonotype occurred a few times. A much larger clone differs by one base, so this may be a read error. V and J are TRBV3-1 and TRBJ2-7, with D unresolved. CDR1 and CDR2 (germline): LGHDT, YNNKEL (reference sequence). This CDR3 is built from 12 residues. DNA for the CDR3: TGTGCCAGCAACCAAGATGGCGTGAAGCAGTACTTC. This encodes CASNQDGVKQYF.

This chain uses TRBV10-3 with TRBJ1-2, with 7 bases identical to TRBD1. The CDR3 runs to 16 residues. V gave up 9 bases and J gave up 0 bases; unmatched junction bases: 13. Germline V gene lookup returns CDR1 ENHRY and CDR2 SYGVKD. CDR3 nucleotides: TGTGCCATATCGGACAGGCCCGAAGATCCTAACTATGGCTACACCTTC. Its translation is CAISDRPEDPNYGYTF.

This rearrangement joins TRBV30 to TRBJ2-7, with D possibly being TRBD1 (5 bases). CDR3 length: 13 residues. Trimming took 8 bases from V and 0 from J, leaving 14 bases between them. Germline assignment: CDR1 GTSNPN and CDR2 SVGIG (reference sequence). CDR3 sequence reads: CANGAGISYEQYF. In nucleotides, the CDR3 is TGTGCCAACGGAGCAGGGATCTCCTACGAGCAGTACTTC.

Only a few counts were recorded for this clonotype. V gene TRBV10-3 combines with J gene TRBJ1-6, with D possibly matching TRBD1 (5 bases). V lost 11 bases and J 3 bases, leaving 14 bases between the germline ends. Germline V CDR1 and CDR2: ENHRY, SYGVKD. The CDR3 has 14 amino acids. CDR3 DNA: TGTGCCTCGGGACGGCAGGACTATAATTCACCCCTCCACTTT. Its translation is CASGRQDYNSPLHF.

This chain joins TRBV11-2 and TRBJ2-7; D unclear. This CDR3 is 13 amino acids long. Germline V gene data show CDR1 as SGHAT and CDR2 as FQNNGV. The V gene lost 5 bases and the J gene lost 4 bases, with 12 bases spanning the gap. Here the CDR3 reads CASSEGPYYEQYF. The CDR3 DNA follows: TGTGCCAGCAGCGAAGGACCGTATTACGAGCAGTACTTC.